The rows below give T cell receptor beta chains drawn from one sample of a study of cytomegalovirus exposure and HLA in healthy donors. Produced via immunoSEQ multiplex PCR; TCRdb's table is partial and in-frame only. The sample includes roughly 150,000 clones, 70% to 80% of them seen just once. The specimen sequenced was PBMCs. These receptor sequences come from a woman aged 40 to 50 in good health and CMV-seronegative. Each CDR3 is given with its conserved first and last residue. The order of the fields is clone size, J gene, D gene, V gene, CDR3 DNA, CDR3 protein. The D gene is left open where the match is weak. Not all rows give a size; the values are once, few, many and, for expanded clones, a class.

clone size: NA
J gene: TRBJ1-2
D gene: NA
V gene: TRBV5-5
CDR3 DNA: TGTGCCAGCAGCCCGACAGTTTACTATGGCTACACCTTC
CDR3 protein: CASSPTVYYGYTF

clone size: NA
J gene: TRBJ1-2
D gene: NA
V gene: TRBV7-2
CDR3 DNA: TGTGCCAGCAGTCCTACCCGGGTCGTCTATGGCTACACCTTC
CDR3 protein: CASSPTRVVYGYTF

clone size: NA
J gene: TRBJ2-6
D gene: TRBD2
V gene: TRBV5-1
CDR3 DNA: TGCGCCAGCAGTCGGGACTATCTCGCGTCGGCCTCTGGGGCCAACGGCCTGACTTTC
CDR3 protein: CASSRDYLASASGANGLTF

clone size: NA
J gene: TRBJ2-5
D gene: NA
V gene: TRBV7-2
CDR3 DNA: TGTGCCAGCAGCCTTACGGGGTCGCAAGAGACCCAGTACTTC
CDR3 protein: CASSLTGSQETQYF

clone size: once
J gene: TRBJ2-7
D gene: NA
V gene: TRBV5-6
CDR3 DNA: TGTGCCAGCAGCTTAGGGGTCTACGAGCAGTACTTC
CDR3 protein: CASSLGVYEQYF

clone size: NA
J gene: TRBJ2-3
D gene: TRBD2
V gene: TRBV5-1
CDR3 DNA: TGCGCCAGCAGCTTGATACTAGCGGGAGATACGCAGTATTTT
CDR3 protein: CASSLILAGDTQYF

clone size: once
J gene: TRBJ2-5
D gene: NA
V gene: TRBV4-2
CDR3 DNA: TGTGCCAGCAGCCAAGATTTAGCAGGGCAAGAGACCCAGTACTTC
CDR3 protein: CASSQDLAGQETQYF

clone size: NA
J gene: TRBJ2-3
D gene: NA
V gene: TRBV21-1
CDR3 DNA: TGTGCCAGCAGCAAAGCGCTAAGGAGCCCAGGCACAGATACGCAGTATTTT
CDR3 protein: CASSKALRSPGTDTQYF

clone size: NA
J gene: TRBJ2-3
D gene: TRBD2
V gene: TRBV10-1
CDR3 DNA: TGCGCCAGCGATACTAGCGGGCCCACAGATACGCAGTATTTT
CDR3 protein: CASDTSGPTDTQYF

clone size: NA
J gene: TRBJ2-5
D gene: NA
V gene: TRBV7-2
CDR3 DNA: TGTGCCAGCAGCTTACTACAAGAGACCCAGTACTTC
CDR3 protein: CASSLLQETQYF

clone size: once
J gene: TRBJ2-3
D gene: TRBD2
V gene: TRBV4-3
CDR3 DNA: TGCGCCAGCAGCCAAGGTCCGCGGGGGGCGAATACGCAGTATTTT
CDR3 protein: CASSQGPRGANTQYF

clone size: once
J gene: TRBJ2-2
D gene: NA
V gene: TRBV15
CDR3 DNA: TGTGCCACCAGCACTAGGAACCCTAACACCGGGGAGCTGTTTTTT
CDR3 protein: CATSTRNPNTGELFF

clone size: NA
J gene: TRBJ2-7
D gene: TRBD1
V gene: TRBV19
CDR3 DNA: TGTGCCAGTAGTATGAACAGGGGCTACGAGCAGTACTTC
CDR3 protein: CASSMNRGYEQYF

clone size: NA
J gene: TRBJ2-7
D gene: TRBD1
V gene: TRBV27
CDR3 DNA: TGTGCCAGCAGACCCACAGGGGGCGGTTACGAGCAGTACTTC
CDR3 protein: CASRPTGGGYEQYF

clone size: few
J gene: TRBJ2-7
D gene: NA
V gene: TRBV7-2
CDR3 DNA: TGTGCCAGCAGCCCCTCTTTGTCCGGTTTTTTCGGCGAGCAGTACTTC
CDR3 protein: CASSPSLSGFFGEQYF

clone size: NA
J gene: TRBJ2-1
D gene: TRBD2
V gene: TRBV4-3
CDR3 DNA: TGCGCCAGCAGCCCGGGACTAGCGGGACGGCATGAGCAGTTCTTC
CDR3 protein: CASSPGLAGRHEQFF

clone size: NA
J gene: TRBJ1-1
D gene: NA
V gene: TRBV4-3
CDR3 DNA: TGCGCCAGCAGCCAGAATTCAGGGGTTTGGGACACTGAAGCTTTCTTT
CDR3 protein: CASSQNSGVWDTEAFF

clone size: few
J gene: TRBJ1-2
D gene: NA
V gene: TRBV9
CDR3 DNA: TGTGCCAGCAGCGTATCCCCCAGCGAGTGGAACTATGGCTACACCTTC
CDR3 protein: CASSVSPSEWNYGYTF

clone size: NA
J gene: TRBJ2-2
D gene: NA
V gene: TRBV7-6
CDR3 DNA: TGTGCCAGCAGCTTAGGCGCGAACACCGGGGAGCTGTTTTTT
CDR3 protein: CASSLGANTGELFF

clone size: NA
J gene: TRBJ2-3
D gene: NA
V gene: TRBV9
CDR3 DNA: TGTGCCAGCAGCCCCCAGGAAGGCACAGATACGCAGTATTTT
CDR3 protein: CASSPQEGTDTQYF

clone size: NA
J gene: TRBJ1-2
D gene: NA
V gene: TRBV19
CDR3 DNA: TGTGCCAGTAGTATGCCGACAGGATTAGGTGGTGGCTACACCTTC
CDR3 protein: CASSMPTGLGGGYTF

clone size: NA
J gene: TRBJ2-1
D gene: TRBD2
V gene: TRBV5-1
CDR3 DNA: TGCGCCAGCAGCTTAGCGGGGGCACTAGATGAGCAGTTCTTC
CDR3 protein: CASSLAGALDEQFF

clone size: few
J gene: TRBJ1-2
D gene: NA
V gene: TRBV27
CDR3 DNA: TGTGCCAGCTGCCCCGCAGGGAACTATGGCTACACCTTC
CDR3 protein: CASCPAGNYGYTF

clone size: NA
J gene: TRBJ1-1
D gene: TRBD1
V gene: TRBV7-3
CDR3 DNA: TGTGCCAGCAGCTCCCAGGGACAGGGGGGCACTGAAGCTTTCTTT
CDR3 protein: CASSSQGQGGTEAFF

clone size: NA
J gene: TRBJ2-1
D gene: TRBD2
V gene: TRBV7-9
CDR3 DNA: TGTGCCAGCAGCCAAAGCGGGAGTGCCTACAATGAGCAGTTCTTC
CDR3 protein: CASSQSGSAYNEQFF

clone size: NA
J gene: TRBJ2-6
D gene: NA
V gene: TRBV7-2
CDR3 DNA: TGTGCCAGCAGCTCCCCTGGGGCCAACGGCCTGACTTTC
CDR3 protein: CASSSPGANGLTF

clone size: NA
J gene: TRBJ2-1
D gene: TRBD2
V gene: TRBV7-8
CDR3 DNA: TGTGCCAGCAGCGCCACTAGCGGATATAGCTCCTACAATGAGCAGTTCTTC
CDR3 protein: CASSATSGYSSYNEQFF

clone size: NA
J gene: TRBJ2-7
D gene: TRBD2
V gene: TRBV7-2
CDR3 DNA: TGTGCCAGCAGCCCAACTAGCGGTGATTTCTACGAGCAGTACTTC
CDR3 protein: CASSPTSGDFYEQYF

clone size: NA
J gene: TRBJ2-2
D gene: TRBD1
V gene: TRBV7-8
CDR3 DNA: TGTGCCAGCACCCAGGGGGCCCGGGGCGGGGAGCTGTTTTTT
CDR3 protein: CASTQGARGGELFF

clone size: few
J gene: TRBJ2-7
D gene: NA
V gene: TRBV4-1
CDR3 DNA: TGCGCCAGCAGCCATTCAGGGACCTACGAGCAGTACTTC
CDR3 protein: CASSHSGTYEQYF

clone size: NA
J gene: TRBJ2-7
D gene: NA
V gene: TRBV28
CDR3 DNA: TGTGCCAGCAGTTTGTGGGCTCGAAGCACCTACGAGCAGTACTTC
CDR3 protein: CASSLWARSTYEQYF

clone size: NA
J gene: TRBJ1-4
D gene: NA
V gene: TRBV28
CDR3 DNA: TGTGCCAGCAGTTTACTAGTGACAGCAACTAATGAAAAACTGTTTTTT
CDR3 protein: CASSLLVTATNEKLFF

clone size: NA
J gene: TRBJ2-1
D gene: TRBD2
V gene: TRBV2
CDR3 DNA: TGTGCCAGCAGTGATGTTAGCGGGAGAAATGAGCAGTTCTTC
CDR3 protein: CASSDVSGRNEQFF

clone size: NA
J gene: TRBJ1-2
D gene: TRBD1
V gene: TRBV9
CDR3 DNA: TGTGCCAGCAGCGGTCAACAGGGGGGGAGCTATGGCTACACCTTC
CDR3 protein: CASSGQQGGSYGYTF

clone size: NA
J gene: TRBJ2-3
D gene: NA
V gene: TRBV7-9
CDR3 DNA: TGTGCCAGCAGCTTGGGACAAGCCACAGATACGCAGTATTTT
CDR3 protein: CASSLGQATDTQYF

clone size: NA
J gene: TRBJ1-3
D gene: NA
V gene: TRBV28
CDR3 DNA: TGTGCCAGCAGTATTTACGGTTCCTCTGGAAACACCATATATTTT
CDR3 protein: CASSIYGSSGNTIYF

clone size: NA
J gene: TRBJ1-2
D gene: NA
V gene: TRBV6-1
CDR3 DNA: TGTGCCAGCAGTGAATCTGACAGGCCCTATGGCTACACCTTC
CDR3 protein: CASSESDRPYGYTF

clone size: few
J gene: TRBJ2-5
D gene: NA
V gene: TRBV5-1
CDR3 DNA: TGCGCCAGCAGCTTGGTTTTCGGGGGGACCCAGTACTTC
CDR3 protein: CASSLVFGGTQYF

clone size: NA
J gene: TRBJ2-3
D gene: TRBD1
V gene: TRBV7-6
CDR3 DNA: TGTGCCAGCGGCGACAGGGGGAGTGGGGCAGATACGCAGTATTTT
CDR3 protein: CASGDRGSGADTQYF

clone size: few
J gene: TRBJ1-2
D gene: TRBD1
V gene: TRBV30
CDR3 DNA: TGTGCCTGGAGCCGCAGACAGGGAGGCTACACCTTC
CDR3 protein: CAWSRRQGGYTF

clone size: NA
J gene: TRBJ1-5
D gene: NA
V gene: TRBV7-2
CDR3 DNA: TGTGCCAGCAGCCTCGACATGAACCAGCCCCAGCATTTT
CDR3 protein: CASSLDMNQPQHF

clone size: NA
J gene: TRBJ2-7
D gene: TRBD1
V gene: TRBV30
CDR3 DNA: TGTGCCTGGAGTGCCCGGGACAGGGTGGTGCTCGAGCAGTACTTC
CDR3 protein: CAWSARDRVVLEQYF

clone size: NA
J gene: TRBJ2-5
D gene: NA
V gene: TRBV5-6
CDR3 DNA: TGTGCCAGCACACGACTCGGAGAAGAGACCCAGTACTTC
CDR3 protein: CASTRLGEETQYF

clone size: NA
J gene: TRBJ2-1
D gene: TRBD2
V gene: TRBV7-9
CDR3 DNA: TGTGCCAGCAGCTTAGCGAAGGCTAGCGGGGTCTCCTACAATGAGCAGTTCTTC
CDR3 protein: CASSLAKASGVSYNEQFF

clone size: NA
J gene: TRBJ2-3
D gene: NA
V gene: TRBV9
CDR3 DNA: TGTGCCAGCAGCCCCCGGGCGGGGAATCCAGATACGCAGTATTTT
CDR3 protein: CASSPRAGNPDTQYF

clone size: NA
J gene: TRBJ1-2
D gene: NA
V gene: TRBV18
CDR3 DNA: TGTGCCAGCTCACCACGTACGACATTTGATGGCTACACCTTC
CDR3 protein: CASSPRTTFDGYTF

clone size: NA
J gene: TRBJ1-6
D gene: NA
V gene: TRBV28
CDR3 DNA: TGTGCCAGCGCTTGGAGGGAAGATGGTTCACCCCTCCACTTT
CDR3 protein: CASAWREDGSPLHF

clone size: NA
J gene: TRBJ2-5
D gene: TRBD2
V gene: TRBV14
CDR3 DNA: TGTGCCAGCAGCCAAATGACTAGCGGGGAAGAGACCCAGTACTTC
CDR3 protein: CASSQMTSGEETQYF

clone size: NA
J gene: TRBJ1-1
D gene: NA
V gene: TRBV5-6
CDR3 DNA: TGTGCCAGCAGCTTGATCACAGGGACCACTGAAGCTTTCTTT
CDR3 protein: CASSLITGTTEAFF

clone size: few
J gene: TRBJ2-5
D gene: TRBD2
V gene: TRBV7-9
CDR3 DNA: TGTGCCAGCAGCTTAAGGAAGATGCTAGCGGGGGGCCTTGAGACCCAGTACTTC
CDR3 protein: CASSLRKMLAGGLETQYF